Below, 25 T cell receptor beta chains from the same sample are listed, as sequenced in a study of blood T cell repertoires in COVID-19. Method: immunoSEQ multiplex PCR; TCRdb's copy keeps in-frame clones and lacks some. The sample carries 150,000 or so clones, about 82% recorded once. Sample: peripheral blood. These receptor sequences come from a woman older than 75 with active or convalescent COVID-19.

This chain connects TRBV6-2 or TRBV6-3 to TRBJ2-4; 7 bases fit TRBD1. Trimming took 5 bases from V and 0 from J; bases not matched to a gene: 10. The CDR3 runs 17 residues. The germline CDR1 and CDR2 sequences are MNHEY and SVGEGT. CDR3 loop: CASSTPGRGPAKNIQYF. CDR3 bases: TGTGCCAGCAGTACTCCCGGTAGGGGGCCAGCCAAAAACATTCAGTACTTC.

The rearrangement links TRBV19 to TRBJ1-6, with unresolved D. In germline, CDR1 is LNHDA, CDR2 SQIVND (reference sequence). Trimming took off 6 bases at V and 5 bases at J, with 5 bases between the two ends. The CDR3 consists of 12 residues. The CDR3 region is CASRQNNSPLHF. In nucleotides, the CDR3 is TGTGCCAGTAGACAGAATAATTCACCCCTCCACTTT.

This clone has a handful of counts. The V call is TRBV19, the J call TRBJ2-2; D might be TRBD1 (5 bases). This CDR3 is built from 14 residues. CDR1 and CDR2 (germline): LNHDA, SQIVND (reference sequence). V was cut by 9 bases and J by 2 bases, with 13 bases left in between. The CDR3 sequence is CASRQGTNTGELFF. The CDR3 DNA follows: TGTGCCAGCCGCCAGGGAACAAACACCGGGGAGCTGTTTTTT.

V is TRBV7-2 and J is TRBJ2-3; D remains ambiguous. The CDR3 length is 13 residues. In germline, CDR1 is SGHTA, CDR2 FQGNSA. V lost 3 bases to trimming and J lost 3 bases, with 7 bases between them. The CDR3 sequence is CASSFNPTDTQYF. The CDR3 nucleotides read TGTGCCAGCAGCTTTAATCCTACAGATACGCAGTATTTT.

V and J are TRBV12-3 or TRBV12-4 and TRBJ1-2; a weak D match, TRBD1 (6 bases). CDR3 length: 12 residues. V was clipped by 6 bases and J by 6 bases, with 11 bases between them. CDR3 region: CASSRQEDGYTF. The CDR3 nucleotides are TGTGCCAGCAGCCGACAGGAGGATGGCTACACCTTC.

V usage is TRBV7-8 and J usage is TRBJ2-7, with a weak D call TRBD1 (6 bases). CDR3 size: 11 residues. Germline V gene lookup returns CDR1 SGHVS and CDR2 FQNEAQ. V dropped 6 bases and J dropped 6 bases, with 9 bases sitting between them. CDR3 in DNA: TGTGCCAGCAGGTGGGACACCGAGCAGTACTTC. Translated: CASRWDTEQYF.

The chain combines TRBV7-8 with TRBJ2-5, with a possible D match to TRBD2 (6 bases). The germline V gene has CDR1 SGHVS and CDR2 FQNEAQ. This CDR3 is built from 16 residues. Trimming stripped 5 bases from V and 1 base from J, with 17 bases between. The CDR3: CASSPGLILPQETQYF. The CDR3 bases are TGTGCCAGCAGCCCAGGACTAATTTTGCCCCAAGAGACCCAGTACTTC. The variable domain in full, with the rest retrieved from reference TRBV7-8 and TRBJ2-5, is GAGVSQSPRYKVAKRGQDVALRCDPISGHVSLFWYQQALGQGPEFLTYFQNEAQLDKSGLPSDRFFAERPEGSVSTLKIQRTQQEDSAVYLCASSPGLILPQETQYFGPGTRLLVL.

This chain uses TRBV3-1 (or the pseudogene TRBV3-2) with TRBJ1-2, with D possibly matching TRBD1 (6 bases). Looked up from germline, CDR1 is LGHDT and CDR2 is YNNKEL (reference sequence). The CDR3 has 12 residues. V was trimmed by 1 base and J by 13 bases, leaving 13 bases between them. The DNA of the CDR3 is TGTGCCAGCAGCCAAGGAACAGGGATCTCCACCTTC. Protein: CASSQGTGISTF.

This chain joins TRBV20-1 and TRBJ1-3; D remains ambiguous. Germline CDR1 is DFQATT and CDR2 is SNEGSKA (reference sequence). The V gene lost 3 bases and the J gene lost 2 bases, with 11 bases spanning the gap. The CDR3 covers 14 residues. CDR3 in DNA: TGCAGTGCTAGTCGTCGAGAGGCTGGAAACACCATATATTTT. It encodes CSASRREAGNTIYF.

In DNA form, the CDR3 reads TGTGCCAGCAGTCCCCCGGGACAGGGTCGCTACGAGCAGTACTTC. It translates to CASSPPGQGRYEQYF. The chain couples TRBV6-6 to TRBJ2-7; 9 bases are shared with TRBD1. The CDR3 has 15 residues. In germline, CDR1 is MNHNY, CDR2 SVGAGI (reference sequence). V was pared by 5 bases and J by 3 bases, with 8 bases of the junction left unmatched.

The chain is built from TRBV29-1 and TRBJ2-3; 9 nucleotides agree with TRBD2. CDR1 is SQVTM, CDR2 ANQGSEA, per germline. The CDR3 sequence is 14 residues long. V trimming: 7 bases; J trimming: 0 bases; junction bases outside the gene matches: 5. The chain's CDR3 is CSGRGGLSTDTQYF. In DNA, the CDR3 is TGCAGCGGGCGGGGGGGCTTGAGCACAGATACGCAGTATTTT.

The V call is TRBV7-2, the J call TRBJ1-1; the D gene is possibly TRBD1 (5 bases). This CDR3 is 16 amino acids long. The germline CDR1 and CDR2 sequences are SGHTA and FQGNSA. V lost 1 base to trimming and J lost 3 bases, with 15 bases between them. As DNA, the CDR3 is TGTGCCAGCAGCTTAGGGGGGGGAGTTTCGGACACTGAAGCTTTCTTT. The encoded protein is CASSLGGGVSDTEAFF. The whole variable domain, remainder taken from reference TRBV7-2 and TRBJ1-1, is GAGVSQSPSNKVTEKGKDVELRCDPISGHTALYWYRQSLGQGLEFLIYFQGNSAPDKSGLPSDRFSAERTGGSVSTLTIQRTQQEDSAVYLCASSLGGGVSDTEAFFGQGTRLTVV.

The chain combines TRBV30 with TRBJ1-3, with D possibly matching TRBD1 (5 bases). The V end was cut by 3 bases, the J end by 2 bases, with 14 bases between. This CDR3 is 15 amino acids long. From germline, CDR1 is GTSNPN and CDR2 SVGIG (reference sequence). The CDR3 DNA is TGTGCCTGGAGCGAAGGTCAGGGAACTGGAAACACCATATATTTT. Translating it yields CAWSEGQGTGNTIYF.

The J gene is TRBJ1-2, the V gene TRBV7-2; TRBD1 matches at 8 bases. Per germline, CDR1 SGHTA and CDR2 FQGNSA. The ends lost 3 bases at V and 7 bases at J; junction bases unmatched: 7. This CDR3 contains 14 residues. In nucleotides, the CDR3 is TGTGCCAGCAGCTTCAGCGACAGGGGTTCTGGCTACACCTTC. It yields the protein CASSFSDRGSGYTF.

CDR3 sequence: CASSLGTGFTGELFF. The CDR3 DNA reads TGCGCCAGCAGCTTGGGGACAGGGTTCACCGGGGAGCTGTTTTTT. This chain joins TRBV5-1 and TRBJ2-2; TRBD1 agrees at 8 bases. The V gene end was trimmed by 0 bases and the J gene end by 4 bases; junction bases not matched to a gene: 2. This CDR3 is 15 amino acids long. Per germline, CDR1 SGHRS and CDR2 YFSETQ.

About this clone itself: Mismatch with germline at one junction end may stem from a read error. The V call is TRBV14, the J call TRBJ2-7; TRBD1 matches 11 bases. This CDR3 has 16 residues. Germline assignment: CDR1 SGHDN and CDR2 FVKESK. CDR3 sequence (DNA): TGTGCCAGCCGCCAAGCAGGGACAGGGGGTACCTACGAGCAGTACTTC. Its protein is CASRQAGTGGTYEQYF.

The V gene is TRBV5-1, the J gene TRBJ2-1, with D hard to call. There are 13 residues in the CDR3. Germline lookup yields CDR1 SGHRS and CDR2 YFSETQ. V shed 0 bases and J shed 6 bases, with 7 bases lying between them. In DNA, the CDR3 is TGCGCCAGCAGCTTGGCTTCTTCCAATGAGCAGTTCTTC. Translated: CASSLASSNEQFF.

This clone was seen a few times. The CDR3 sequence: CASRAGEYSNQPQHF. CDR3 nucleotides: TGTGCCAGCAGGGCAGGGGAGTATAGCAATCAGCCCCAGCATTTT. The gene calls are TRBV2 and TRBJ1-5; maybe TRBD1 (6 bases). V lost 6 bases, J lost 0 bases, and 12 bases lay in between. Germline CDR1 SNHLY, CDR2 FYNNEI. This CDR3 is 15 amino acids long.

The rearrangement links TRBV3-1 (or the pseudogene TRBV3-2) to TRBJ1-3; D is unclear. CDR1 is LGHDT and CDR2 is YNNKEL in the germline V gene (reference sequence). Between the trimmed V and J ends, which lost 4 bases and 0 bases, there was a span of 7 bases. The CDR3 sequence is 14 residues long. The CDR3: CASSPGFSGNTIYF. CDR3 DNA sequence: TGTGCCAGCAGCCCCGGTTTCTCTGGAAACACCATATATTTT.

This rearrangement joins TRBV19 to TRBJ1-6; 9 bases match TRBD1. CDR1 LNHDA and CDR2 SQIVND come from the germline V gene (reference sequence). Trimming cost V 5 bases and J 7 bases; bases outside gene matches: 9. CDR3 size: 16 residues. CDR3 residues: CASSPGETGGNSPLHF. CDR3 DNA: TGTGCCAGTAGTCCAGGGGAGACAGGGGGGAATTCACCCCTCCACTTT.

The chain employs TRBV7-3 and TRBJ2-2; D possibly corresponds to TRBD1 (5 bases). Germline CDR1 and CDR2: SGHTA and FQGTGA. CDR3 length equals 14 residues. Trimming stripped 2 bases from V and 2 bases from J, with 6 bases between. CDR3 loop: CASSLGANTGELFF. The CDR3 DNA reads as TGTGCCAGCAGCTTAGGGGCCAACACCGGGGAGCTGTTTTTT.

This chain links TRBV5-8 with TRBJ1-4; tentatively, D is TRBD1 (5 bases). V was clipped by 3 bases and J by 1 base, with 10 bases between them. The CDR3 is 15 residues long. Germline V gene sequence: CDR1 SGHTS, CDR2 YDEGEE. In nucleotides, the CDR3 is TGTGCCAGCAGCTCTGACAGAAGAACTAATGAAAAACTGTTTTTT. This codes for CASSSDRRTNEKLFF.

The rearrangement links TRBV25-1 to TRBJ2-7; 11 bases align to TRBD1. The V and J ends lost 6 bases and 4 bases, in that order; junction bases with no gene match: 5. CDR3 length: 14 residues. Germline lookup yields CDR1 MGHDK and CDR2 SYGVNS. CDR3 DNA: TGTGCCAGCAGGCACGGGACAGGGGGGTACGAGCAGTACTTC. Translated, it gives CASRHGTGGYEQYF.

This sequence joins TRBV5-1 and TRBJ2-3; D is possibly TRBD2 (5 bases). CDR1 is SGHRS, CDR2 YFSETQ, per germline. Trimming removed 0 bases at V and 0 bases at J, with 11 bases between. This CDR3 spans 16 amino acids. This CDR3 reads CASSLAGKTSTDTQYF. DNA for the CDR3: TGCGCCAGCAGCTTGGCCGGGAAAACTAGCACAGATACGCAGTATTTT.

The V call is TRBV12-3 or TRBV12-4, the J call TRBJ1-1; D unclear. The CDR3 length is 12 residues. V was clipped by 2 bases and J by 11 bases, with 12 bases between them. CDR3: CASSLRGIDAFF. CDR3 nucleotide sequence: TGTGCCAGCAGTTTAAGAGGAATCGATGCTTTCTTT.